This T cell receptor beta chain was identified in a study of beta chain features in type 1 diabetes. This clone was recorded many times. Its target is not known. Losses at the gene ends were 6 bases for V and 4 bases for J; bases not matched to a gene: 7. Germline V CDR1 and CDR2: SGHDT, YYEEEE. The CDR3 consists of 15 residues. The authors reverse transcribed all of the isolated RNA, so sequencing captured expressed TCRB transcripts. The data were produced by immunoSEQ multiplex PCR, yet TCRdb's version contains in-frame clones alone and is incomplete. The sample has approximately 150,000 clones, 10% to 15% seen once. Study-wide results and limits: Across all four CD4+ subsets, people with type 1 diabetes showed modestly shorter TCRB CDR3s.

This clonotype was sampled from a man between 18 and 35 years old with type 1 diabetes. The sequenced sample was central memory CD4+ T cells from blood. The rearrangement links TRBV5-6 to TRBJ2-1; 10 bases fit TRBD2. CDR3 DNA sequence: TGTGCCAGCAACCCACTAGCGGGGAATTACAATGAGCAGTTCTTC. Translated, it gives CASNPLAGNYNEQFF.